Below are 23 T cell receptor beta chains sequenced from a single sample in a study of blood T cell repertoires in COVID-19. The assay was immunoSEQ multiplex PCR, and TCRdb's table has in-frame clones only and misses some. The repertoire includes 120,000 to 150,000 clones, roughly 89% of them detected once, and 5.8% sits in the top ten. Source material: PBMCs or T cells enriched from blood (not recorded which). The receptors originated from a woman in her 50s who had been exposed to COVID-19.

This clone was detected a few times. The chain combines TRBV19 with TRBJ1-3; D perhaps matches TRBD1 (5 bases). The CDR3 is 15 residues long. CDR1 is LNHDA and CDR2 is SQIVND in the germline V gene (reference sequence). Trimming shortened V by 6 bases and J by 2 bases, and 14 bases separated the two germline ends. The CDR3 DNA reads TGTGCCAGTAGCATTATCCCGGGGGCTGGAAACACCATATATTTT. As protein: CASSIIPGAGNTIYF.

This chain uses TRBV19 with TRBJ1-2; D possibly corresponds to TRBD1 (5 bases). Germline loops: CDR1 LNHDA, CDR2 SQIVND (reference sequence). The length of the CDR3 is 16 residues. Trimming removed 1 base from V and 8 bases from J, with 20 bases in between. In nucleotides, the CDR3 is TGTGCCAGTAGTATAGGTGGGCCAGGGCAGAAAGAAGGCTACACCTTC. It encodes CASSIGGPGQKEGYTF.

CDR3 residues: CASTNYNEQFF. The DNA of the CDR3 is TGTGCCAGCACCAACTACAATGAGCAGTTCTTC. This rearrangement joins TRBV2 to TRBJ2-1; no clear D. The germline V gene has CDR1 SNHLY and CDR2 FYNNEI. V was cut by 7 bases and J by 3 bases, with 4 bases left in between. CDR3 length: 11 amino acids.

The sample holds one count of this clone. The chain carries TRBV9 and TRBJ1-5; no reliable D call. The germline CDR1 and CDR2 sequences are SGDLS and YYNGEE. V was cut by 0 bases and J by 7 bases, with 8 bases left in between. The CDR3 sequence is 13 residues long. CDR3 residues: CASSVDLGQPQHF. The CDR3 DNA sequence: TGTGCCAGCAGCGTAGATCTAGGACAGCCCCAGCATTTT.

CDR3 in amino acids: CASRTSGSWETQYF. DNA of the CDR3: TGTGCCAGCAGGACTAGCGGGAGTTGGGAGACCCAGTACTTC. The V call is TRBV2, the J call TRBJ2-5; 12 bases line up with TRBD2. CDR1 is SNHLY and CDR2 is FYNNEI in the germline V gene. Germline trimming cut 6 bases from V and 5 bases from J; bases unmatched to any gene: 4. The CDR3 totals 14 residues.

The CDR3: CASTLSPGVRNSPLHF. The CDR3 coding sequence is TGTGCCAGCACTCTGTCCCCGGGGGTGAGGAATTCACCCCTCCACTTT. V usage is TRBV6-4 and J usage is TRBJ1-6; D possibly corresponds to TRBD1 (5 bases). The CDR3 has 16 residues. V was cut by 7 bases and J by 7 bases, with 20 bases left in between. The germline V gene has CDR1 MRHNA and CDR2 SNTAGT.

V is TRBV6-5 and J is TRBJ1-1; 7 bases are a match to TRBD1. The ends lost 6 bases at V and 0 bases at J; junction bases unmatched: 4. Germline CDR1 MNHEY, CDR2 SVGAGI. CDR3 size: 14 residues. In nucleotides, the CDR3 is TGTGCCAGCAGCCTAGGGGGCATGAACACTGAAGCTTTCTTT. Its protein is CASSLGGMNTEAFF.

The chain recombines TRBV10-2 with TRBJ2-2; 9 positions agree with TRBD2. The germline V gene encodes CDR1 WSHSY and CDR2 SAAADI. The CDR3 extends over 16 amino acids. Unmatched junction bases numbered 10, after V lost 6 bases and J lost 5 bases. CDR3 DNA: TGCGCCAGCAGCGAGCCTAGCGGGGTCCAGACCGGGGAGCTGTTTTTT. Residues: CASSEPSGVQTGELFF.

In its sample, this clone was seen once. The V and J genes are TRBV4-3 and TRBJ1-2; 7 nucleotides line up with TRBD1. This CDR3 is built from 15 residues. Germline CDR1 is LGHNA and CDR2 is YSLEER. V lost 1 base to trimming and J lost 5 bases; unmatched junction nucleotides: 7. In nucleotides, the CDR3 is TGCGCCAGCAGCCAAGGCACAGGGGTCCGATATGGCTACACCTTC. Amino acid sequence: CASSQGTGVRYGYTF.

The chain is built from TRBV19 and TRBJ2-1; 11 nucleotides agree with TRBD1. This CDR3 spans 14 amino acids. V lost 6 bases, J lost 9 bases, and 7 bases stayed unmatched. The germline gives CDR1 LNHDA, CDR2 SQIVND (reference sequence). CDR3 loop: CASSLGGTGGEQFF. DNA for the CDR3: TGTGCCAGTAGCCTGGGCGGGACAGGGGGTGAGCAGTTCTTC.

The rearrangement uses TRBV7-2 and TRBJ2-2; 11 nucleotides match TRBD2. The CDR3 is 17 amino acids. After removal of 1 base from V and 3 bases from J, the junction contained 4 bases not matched to a gene. Germline loops: CDR1 SGHTA, CDR2 FQGNSA. The CDR3: CASSLEGLAAYTGELFF. The CDR3 nucleotides read TGTGCCAGCAGCTTAGAGGGACTAGCGGCCTACACCGGGGAGCTGTTTTTT. The full variable domain, rest sourced from reference TRBV7-2 and TRBJ2-2, is GAGVSQSPSNKVTEKGKDVELRCDPISGHTALYWYRQSLGQGLEFLIYFQGNSAPDKSGLPSDRFSAERTGGSVSTLTIQRTQQEDSAVYLCASSLEGLAAYTGELFFGEGSRLTVL.

V usage is TRBV7-2 and J usage is TRBJ2-3; 7 nucleotides align to TRBD2. Germline CDR1 is SGHTA and CDR2 is FQGNSA. J gave up 2 bases and V 5 bases, and 16 bases lay outside the gene matches. The CDR3 is 18 residues long. CDR3 sequence reads: CASSPQRWSSGFTDTQYF. The CDR3 DNA sequence: TGTGCCAGCAGCCCCCAGAGGTGGAGTAGCGGGTTCACAGATACGCAGTATTTT.

This chain links TRBV9 with TRBJ2-7, with TRBD2 identical over 10 bases. V dropped 2 bases and J dropped 5; count of bases not matched to a gene: 13. CDR1 and CDR2 (germline): SGDLS, YYNGEE. There are 17 residues in the CDR3. The DNA for the CDR3 is TGTGCCAGCAGCGTGGACCCCCTAGCGGGAGTTCGGAACGAGCAGTACTTC. Its translation: CASSVDPLAGVRNEQYF. Full variable domain (remainder filled in from reference TRBV9 and TRBJ2-7): DSGVTQTPKHLITATGQRVTLRCSPRSGDLSVYWYQQSLDQGLQFLIQYYNGEERAKGNILERFSAQQFPDLHSELNLSSLELGDSALYFCASSVDPLAGVRNEQYFGPGTRLTVT.

The rearrangement links TRBV6-1 to TRBJ2-3; D unresolved. CDR1 MNHNS and CDR2 SASEGT come from the germline V gene. The CDR3 totals 14 residues. V was trimmed by 3 bases and J by 2 bases, leaving 9 bases between them. The CDR3, as DNA: TGTGCCAGCAGTGATCAACTGAACACAGATACGCAGTATTTT. Translation: CASSDQLNTDTQYF.

V and J are TRBV20-1 and TRBJ2-5, with 10 bases identical to TRBD1. Germline CDR1 and CDR2: DFQATT and SNEGSKA (reference sequence). The V and J ends lost 4 bases and 5 bases, in that order; junction bases with no gene match: 10. The CDR3 consists of 15 residues. CDR3 DNA: TGCAGTGCTAATGACAGGGGGCTCGTAGATGAGACCCAGTACTTC. Protein: CSANDRGLVDETQYF.

The chain has TRBV5-1 and TRBJ2-2, with D perhaps TRBD2 (5 bases). The germline gives CDR1 SGHRS, CDR2 YFSETQ. The V gene lost 5 bases and the J gene lost 5 bases, with 10 bases spanning the gap. The CDR3 has 13 residues. The DNA for the CDR3 is TGCGCCAGCAGGGAAGAGGGAACCGGGGAGCTGTTTTTT. Amino acids: CASREEGTGELFF.

The chain links TRBV7-9 to TRBJ1-5; unclear D gene. Trimming left V 1 base short and J 6 bases short, with 13 bases between. The CDR3 contains 15 residues. The germline gives CDR1 SEHNR, CDR2 FQNEAQ (reference sequence). CDR3 sequence (DNA): TGTGCCAGCAGCTTAGGGCCCACCAGGCTTCAGCCCCAGCATTTT. Its protein product is CASSLGPTRLQPQHF.

The chain employs TRBV7-9 and TRBJ2-3; no definite D call. CDR1 and CDR2 (germline): SEHNR, FQNEAQ (reference sequence). The length of the CDR3 is 15 residues. V dropped 5 bases and J dropped 2 bases, with 14 bases sitting between them. The CDR3 protein is CASSPGGSPTDTQYF. The CDR3 DNA reads TGTGCCAGCAGCCCGGGTGGTTCTCCCACAGATACGCAGTATTTT. Supplemented by reference TRBV7-9 and TRBJ2-3, the full variable domain reads DTGVSQNPRHKITKRGQNVTFRCDPISEHNRLYWYRQTLGQGPEFLTYFQNEAQLEKSRLLSDRFSAERPKGSFSTLEIQRTEQGDSAMYLCASSPGGSPTDTQYFGPGTRLTVL.

The chain's CDR3 is CASSRTGNSYNEQFF. CDR3 in DNA: TGTGCCAGCAGTCGGACAGGCAACTCCTACAATGAGCAGTTCTTC. The chain has TRBV6-5 and TRBJ2-1; TRBD1 agrees at 7 bases. With 5 bases clipped from V and 0 bases from J, the junction kept 4 bases outside the gene matches. The CDR3 has 15 amino acids. CDR1 is MNHEY, CDR2 SVGAGI, per germline.

The rearrangement uses TRBV29-1 and TRBJ2-7; TRBD1 matches 8 bases. The germline CDR1 and CDR2 sequences are SQVTM and ANQGSEA. The V gene end was trimmed by 5 bases and the J gene end by 6 bases; junction bases not matched to a gene: 6. This CDR3 contains 12 residues. In DNA form, the CDR3 reads TGCAGCGTTCCAATTACAGGGGGCGAGCAGTACTTC. It translates to CSVPITGGEQYF.

The rearrangement joins TRBV19 to TRBJ1-5; possibly TRBD1 for D (6 bases). Per the germline V gene, CDR1 is LNHDA and CDR2 is SQIVND (reference sequence). Trimming took 7 bases from V and 4 from J, leaving 11 bases between them. There are 13 residues in the CDR3. The CDR3 loop reads CASMDSKNQPQHF. The CDR3, as DNA: TGTGCCAGTATGGACAGCAAAAATCAGCCCCAGCATTTT.

This chain links TRBV10-1 with TRBJ2-7, with D maybe TRBD2 (6 bases). Germline V gene data show CDR1 as WNHNN and CDR2 as SYGVQD (reference sequence). The CDR3 has 14 amino acids. Trimming removed 2 bases from V and 6 bases from J, with 14 bases in between. The CDR3 region is CASSEKRANSEQYF. CDR3 sequence (DNA): TGCGCCAGCAGTGAGAAGCGGGCCAACAGCGAGCAGTACTTC.

The genes are TRBV9 and TRBJ1-2, with 7 bases fitting TRBD1. Germline CDR1 and CDR2: SGDLS and YYNGEE. Trimming at V came to 0 bases and at J to 4 bases, leaving 12 bases not matched to a gene. The CDR3 extends over 17 amino acids. For the CDR3, the DNA is TGTGCCAGCAGCGTAGAAGTCGGCAGGGGGTCCGCCTATGGCTACACCTTC. Protein product: CASSVEVGRGSAYGYTF.